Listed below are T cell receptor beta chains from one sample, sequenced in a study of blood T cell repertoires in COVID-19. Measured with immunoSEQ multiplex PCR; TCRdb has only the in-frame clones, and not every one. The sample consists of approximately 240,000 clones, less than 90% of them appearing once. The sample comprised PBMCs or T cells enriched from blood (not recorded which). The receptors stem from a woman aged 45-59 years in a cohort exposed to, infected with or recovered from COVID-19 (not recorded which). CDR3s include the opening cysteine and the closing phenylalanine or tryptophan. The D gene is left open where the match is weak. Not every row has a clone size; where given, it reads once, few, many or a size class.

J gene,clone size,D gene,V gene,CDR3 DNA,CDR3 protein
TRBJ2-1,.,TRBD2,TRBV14,TGTGCCAGCAGCCACATGACGGGGGGATACAATGAGCAGTTCTTC,CASSHMTGGYNEQFF
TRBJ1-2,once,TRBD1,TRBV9,TGTGCCAGCAGCGTCTCGACAGGGGCTAACTATGGCTACACCTTC,CASSVSTGANYGYTF
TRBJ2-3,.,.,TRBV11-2,TGTGCCAGCAGCTCACACGGGGAGAGCAGCACAGATACGCAGTATTTT,CASSSHGESSTDTQYF
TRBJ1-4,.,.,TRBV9,TGTGCCAGCAGCGTAGGGTCCACAGGGTTGGGTGAAAAACTGTTTTTT,CASSVGSTGLGEKLFF
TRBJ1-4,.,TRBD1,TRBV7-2,TGTGCCAGCAGCCCGTCTGGACAGGGGCAGGTCTCAACTAATGAAAAACTGTTTTTT,CASSPSGQGQVSTNEKLFF
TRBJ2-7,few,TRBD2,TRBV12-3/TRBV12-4,TGTGCCAGCAGCCGCCTACTAGCGGACGAGCAGTACTTC,CASSRLLADEQYF
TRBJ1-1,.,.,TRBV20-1,TGCAGTGCCGCACTCCCCCCCCAAGCTTTCTTT,CSAALPPQAFF
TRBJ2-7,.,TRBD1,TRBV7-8,TGTGCCAGCAAAAAGGGGGCTGGGTCCTACGAGCAGTACTTC,CASKKGAGSYEQYF
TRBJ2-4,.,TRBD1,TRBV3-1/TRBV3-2,TGTGCCAGCAGCCCGAGTCGGGACAGGGCGGAGTACTTC,CASSPSRDRAEYF
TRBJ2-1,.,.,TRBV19,TGTGCCAGTAGCCAATTTTACAATGAGCAGTTCTTC,CASSQFYNEQFF
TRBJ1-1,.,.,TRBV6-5,TGTGCCAGCAGGGGGGGGGAGCGGGTGAACACTGAAGCTTTCTTT,CASRGGERVNTEAFF
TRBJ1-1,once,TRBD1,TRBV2,TGTGCCACACAGGGGTGGGGTACTGAAGCTTTCTTT,CATQGWGTEAFF